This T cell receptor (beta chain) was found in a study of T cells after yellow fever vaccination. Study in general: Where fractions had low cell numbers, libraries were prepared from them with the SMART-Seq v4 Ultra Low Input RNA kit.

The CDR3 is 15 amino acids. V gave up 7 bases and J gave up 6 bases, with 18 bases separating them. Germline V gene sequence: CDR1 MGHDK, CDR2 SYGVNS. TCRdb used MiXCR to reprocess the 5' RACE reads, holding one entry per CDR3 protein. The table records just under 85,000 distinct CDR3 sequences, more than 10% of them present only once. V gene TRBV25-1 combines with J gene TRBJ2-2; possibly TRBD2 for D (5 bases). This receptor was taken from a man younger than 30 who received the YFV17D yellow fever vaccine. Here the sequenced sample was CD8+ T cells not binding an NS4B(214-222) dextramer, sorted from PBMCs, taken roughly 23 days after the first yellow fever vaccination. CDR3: CASTDGASRAGELFF. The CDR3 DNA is TGTGCCAGCACCGATGGTGCTAGCCGGGCCGGGGAGCTGTTTTTT.